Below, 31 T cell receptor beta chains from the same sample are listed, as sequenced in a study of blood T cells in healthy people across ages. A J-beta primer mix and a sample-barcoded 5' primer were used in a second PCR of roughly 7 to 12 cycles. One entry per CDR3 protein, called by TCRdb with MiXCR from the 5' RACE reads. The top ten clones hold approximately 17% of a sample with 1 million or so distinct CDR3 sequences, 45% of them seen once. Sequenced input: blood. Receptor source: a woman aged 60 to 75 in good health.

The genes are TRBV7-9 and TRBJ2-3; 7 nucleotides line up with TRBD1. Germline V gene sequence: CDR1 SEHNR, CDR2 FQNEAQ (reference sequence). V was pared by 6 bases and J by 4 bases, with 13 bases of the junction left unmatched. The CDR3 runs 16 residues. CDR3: CASSSETGNPPDTQYF. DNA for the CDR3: TGTGCCAGCAGTTCTGAGACAGGGAACCCCCCAGATACGCAGTATTTT.

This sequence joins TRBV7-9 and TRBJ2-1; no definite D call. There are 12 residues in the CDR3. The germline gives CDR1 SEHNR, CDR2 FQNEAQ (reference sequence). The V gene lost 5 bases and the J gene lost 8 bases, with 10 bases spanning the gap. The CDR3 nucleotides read TGTGCCAGCAGCCCTGGATACGATGAGCAGTTCTTC. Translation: CASSPGYDEQFF.

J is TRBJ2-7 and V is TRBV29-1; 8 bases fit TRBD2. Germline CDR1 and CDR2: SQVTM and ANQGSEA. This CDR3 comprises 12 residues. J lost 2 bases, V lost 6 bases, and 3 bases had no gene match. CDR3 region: CSVGGATYEQYF. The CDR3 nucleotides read TGCAGCGTCGGGGGGGCAACCTACGAGCAGTACTTC.

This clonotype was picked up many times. CDR3 amino acids: CASSQDKSGRAAETQYF. The CDR3 DNA sequence: TGTGCCAGCAGCCAAGATAAGAGCGGGAGGGCCGCAGAGACCCAGTACTTC. The chain couples TRBV4-2 to TRBJ2-5; 10 nucleotides line up with TRBD2. The length of the CDR3 is 17 residues. V shed 0 bases, J shed 4 bases, and the junction held 8 bases outside the gene matches. Germline CDR1 and CDR2: LGHNA and YNFKEQ.

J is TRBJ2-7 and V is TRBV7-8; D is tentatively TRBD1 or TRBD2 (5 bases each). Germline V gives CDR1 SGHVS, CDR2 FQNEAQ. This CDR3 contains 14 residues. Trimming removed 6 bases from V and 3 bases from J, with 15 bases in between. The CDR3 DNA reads TGTGCCAGCAGGGGACCTCAGGAACTCTACGAGCAGTACTTC. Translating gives CASRGPQELYEQYF.

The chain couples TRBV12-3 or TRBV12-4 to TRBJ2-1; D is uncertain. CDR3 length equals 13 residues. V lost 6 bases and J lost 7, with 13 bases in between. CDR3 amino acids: CASRRDEVNEQFF. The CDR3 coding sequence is TGTGCCAGCAGAAGAGATGAGGTAAATGAGCAGTTCTTC.

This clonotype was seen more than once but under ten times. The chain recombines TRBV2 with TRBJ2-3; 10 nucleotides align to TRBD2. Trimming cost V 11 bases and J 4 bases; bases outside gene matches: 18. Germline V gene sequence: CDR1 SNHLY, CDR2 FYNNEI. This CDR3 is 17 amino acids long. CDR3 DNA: TGTGCCGGAAGGGCTAGCGGGAGAGTCGGGTTGTCAGATACGCAGTATTTT. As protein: CAGRASGRVGLSDTQYF.

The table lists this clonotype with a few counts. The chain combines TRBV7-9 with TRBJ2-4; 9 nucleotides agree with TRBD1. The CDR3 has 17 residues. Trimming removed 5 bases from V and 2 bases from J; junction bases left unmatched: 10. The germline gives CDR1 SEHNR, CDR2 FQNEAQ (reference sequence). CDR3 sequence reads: CASSPTRDRVSKNIQYF. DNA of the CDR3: TGTGCCAGCAGCCCCACCCGGGACAGGGTCTCCAAAAACATTCAGTACTTC.

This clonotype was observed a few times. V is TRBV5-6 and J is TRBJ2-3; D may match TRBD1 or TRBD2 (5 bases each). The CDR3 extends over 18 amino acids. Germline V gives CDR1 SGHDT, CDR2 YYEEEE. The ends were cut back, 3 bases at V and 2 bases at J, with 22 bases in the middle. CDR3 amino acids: CASSSTTGTDLNTDTQYF. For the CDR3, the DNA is TGTGCCAGCAGCTCAACCACCGGGACCGACCTGAACACAGATACGCAGTATTTT.

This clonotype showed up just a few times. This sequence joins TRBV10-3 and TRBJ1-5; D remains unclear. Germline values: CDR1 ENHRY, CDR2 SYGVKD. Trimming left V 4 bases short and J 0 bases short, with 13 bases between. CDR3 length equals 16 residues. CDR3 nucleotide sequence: TGTGCCATCAGTGCCCGGGGTCAGAGTAGCAATCAGCCCCAGCATTTT. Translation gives CAISARGQSSNQPQHF.

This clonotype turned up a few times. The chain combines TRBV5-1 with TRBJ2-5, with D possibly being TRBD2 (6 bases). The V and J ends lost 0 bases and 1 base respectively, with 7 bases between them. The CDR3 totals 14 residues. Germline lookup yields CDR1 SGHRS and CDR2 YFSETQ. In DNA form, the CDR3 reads TGCGCCAGCAGCTTGGTAGCGGTCCAAGAGACCCAGTACTTC. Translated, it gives CASSLVAVQETQYF.

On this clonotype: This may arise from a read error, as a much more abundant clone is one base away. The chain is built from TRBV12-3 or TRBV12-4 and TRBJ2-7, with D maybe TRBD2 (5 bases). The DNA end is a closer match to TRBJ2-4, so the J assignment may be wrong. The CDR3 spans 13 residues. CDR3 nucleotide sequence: TGTGCCAGCAGCCCGGGAAGCAAAAACATTCAGTACTTC. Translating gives CASSPGSKNIQYF.

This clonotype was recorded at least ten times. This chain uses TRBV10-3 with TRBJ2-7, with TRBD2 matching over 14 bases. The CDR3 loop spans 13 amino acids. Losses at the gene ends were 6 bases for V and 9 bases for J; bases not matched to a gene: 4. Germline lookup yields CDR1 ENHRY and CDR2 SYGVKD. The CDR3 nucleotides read TGTGCCATCAGGGGACTAGCGGGAGACGGGCAGTACTTC. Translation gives CAIRGLAGDGQYF.

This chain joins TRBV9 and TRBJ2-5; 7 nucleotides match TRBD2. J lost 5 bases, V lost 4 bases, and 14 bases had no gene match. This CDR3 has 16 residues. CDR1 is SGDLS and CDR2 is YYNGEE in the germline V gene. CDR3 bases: TGTGCCAGCAGCCCATTCCTAGCGGACGGGTCGGAGACCCAGTACTTC. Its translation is CASSPFLADGSETQYF.

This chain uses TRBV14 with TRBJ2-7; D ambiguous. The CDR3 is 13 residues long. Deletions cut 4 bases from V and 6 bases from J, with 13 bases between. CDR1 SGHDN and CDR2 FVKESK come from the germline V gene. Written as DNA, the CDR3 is TGTGCCAGCAGCCGGGTATCGTGGGGCGAGCAGTACTTC. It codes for CASSRVSWGEQYF.

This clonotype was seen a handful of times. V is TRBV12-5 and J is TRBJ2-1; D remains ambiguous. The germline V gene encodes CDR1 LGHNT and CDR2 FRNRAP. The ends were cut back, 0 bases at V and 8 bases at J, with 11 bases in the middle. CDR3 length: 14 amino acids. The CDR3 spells CASGLVRPGHEQFF. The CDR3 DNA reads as TGTGCTAGTGGTTTGGTACGTCCGGGCCATGAGCAGTTCTTC.

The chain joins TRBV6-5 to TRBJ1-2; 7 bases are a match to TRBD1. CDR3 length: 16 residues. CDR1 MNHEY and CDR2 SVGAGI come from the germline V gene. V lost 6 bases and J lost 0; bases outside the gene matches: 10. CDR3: CASRFGQADSNYGYTF. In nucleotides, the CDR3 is TGTGCCAGCAGATTTGGACAGGCAGACTCTAACTATGGCTACACCTTC.

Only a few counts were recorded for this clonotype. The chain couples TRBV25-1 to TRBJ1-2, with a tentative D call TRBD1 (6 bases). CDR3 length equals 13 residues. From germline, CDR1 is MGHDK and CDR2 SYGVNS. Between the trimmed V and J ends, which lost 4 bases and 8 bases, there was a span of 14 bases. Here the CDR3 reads CASSAHRAGGYTF. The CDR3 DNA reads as TGTGCCAGCAGTGCCCACAGGGCGGGAGGCTACACCTTC.

Written as DNA, the CDR3 is TGCGCCAGCAGCTTGGGTGGCGGGAGGGCGGACTACGAGCAGTACTTC. Protein sequence: CASSLGGGRADYEQYF. V is TRBV5-1 and J is TRBJ2-7; the match to TRBD2 covers 9 bases. J was trimmed by 3 bases and V by 0 bases; bases with no gene match: 7. The CDR3 is 16 residues long. Per germline, CDR1 SGHRS and CDR2 YFSETQ.

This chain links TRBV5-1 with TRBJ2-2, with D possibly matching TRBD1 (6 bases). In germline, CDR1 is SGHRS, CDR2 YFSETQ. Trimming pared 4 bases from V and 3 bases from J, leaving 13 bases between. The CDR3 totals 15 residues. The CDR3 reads CASSIQGADTGELFF. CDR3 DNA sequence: TGCGCCAGCAGCATACAGGGAGCGGACACCGGGGAGCTGTTTTTT.

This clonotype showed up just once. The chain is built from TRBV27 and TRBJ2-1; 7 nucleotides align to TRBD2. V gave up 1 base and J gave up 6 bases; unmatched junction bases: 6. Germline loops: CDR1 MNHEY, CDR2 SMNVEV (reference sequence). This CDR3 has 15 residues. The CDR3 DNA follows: TGTGCCAGCAGTTTATTTGGCGGGAGTGGCAATGAGCAGTTCTTC. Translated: CASSLFGGSGNEQFF.

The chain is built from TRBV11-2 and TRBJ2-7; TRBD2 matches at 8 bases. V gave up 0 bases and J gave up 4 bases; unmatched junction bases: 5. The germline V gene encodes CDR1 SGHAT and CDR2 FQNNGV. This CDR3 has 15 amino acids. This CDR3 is CASSLELAANYEQYF. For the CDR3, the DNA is TGTGCCAGCAGCTTAGAACTAGCGGCTAATTACGAGCAGTACTTC. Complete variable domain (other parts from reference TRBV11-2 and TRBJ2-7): EAGVAQSPRYKIIEKRQSVAFWCNPISGHATLYWYQQILGQGPKLLIQFQNNGVVDDSQLPKDRFSAERLKGVDSTLKIQPAKLEDSAVYLCASSLELAANYEQYFGPGTRLTVT.

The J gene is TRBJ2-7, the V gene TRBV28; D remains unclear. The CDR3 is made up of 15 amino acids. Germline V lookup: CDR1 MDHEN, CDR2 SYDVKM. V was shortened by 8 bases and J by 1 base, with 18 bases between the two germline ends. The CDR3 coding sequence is TGTGCCAGCGCATCGGAAGGCCAGCCTTCCTACGAGCAGTACTTC. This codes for CASASEGQPSYEQYF. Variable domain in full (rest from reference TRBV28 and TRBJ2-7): DVKVTQSSRYLVKRTGEKVFLECVQDMDHENMFWYRQDPGLGLRLIYFSYDVKMKEKGDIPEGYSVSREKKERFSLILESASTNQTSMYLCASASEGQPSYEQYFGPGTRLTVT.

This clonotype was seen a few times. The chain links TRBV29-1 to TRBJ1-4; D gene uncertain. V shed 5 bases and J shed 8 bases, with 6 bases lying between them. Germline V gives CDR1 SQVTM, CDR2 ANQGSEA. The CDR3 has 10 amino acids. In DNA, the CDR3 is TGCAGCGTTCGGCTCGAAAAACTGTTTTTT. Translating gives CSVRLEKLFF.

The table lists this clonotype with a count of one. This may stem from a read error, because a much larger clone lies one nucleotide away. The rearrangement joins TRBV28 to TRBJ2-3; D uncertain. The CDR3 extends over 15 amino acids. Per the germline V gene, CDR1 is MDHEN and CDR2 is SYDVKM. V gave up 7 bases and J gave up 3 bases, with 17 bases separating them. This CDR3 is CASNEVGGRTDTQYF. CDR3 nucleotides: TGTGCCAGCAATGAGGTGGGTGGGCGGACAGATACGCAGTATTTT. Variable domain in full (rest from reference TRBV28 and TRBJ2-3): DVKVTQSSRYLVKRTGEKVFLECVQDMDHENMFWYRQDPGLGLRLIYFSYDVKMKEKGDIPEGYSVSREKKERFSLILESASTNQTSMYLCASNEVGGRTDTQYFGPGTRLTVL.

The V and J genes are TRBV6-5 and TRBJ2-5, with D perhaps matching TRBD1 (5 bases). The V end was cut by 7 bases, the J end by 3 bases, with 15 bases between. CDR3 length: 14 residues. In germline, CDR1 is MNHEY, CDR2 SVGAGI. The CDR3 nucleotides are TGTGCCAGCACCACAGGACACATTAAAGAGACCCAGTACTTC. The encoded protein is CASTTGHIKETQYF.

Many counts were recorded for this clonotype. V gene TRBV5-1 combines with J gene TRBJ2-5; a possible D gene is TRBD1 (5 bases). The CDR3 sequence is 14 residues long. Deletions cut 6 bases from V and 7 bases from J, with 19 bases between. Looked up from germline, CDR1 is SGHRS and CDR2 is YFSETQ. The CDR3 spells CASNPSDLRGTQYF. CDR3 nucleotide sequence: TGCGCCAGCAACCCCTCGGACCTAAGGGGGACCCAGTACTTC.

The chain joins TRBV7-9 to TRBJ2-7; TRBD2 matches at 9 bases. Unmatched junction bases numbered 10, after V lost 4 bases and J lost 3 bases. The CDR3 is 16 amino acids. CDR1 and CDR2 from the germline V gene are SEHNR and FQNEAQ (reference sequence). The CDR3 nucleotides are TGTGCCAGCAGCTCCTCTTTAGCGGGAGAGGTCTACGAGCAGTACTTC. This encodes CASSSSLAGEVYEQYF.

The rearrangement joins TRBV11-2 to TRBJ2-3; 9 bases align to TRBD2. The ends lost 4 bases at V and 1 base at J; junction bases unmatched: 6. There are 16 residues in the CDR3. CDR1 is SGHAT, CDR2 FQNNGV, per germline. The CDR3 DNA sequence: TGTGCCAGCAGCTCTTTTAGCGGGAGAGGCACAGATACGCAGTATTTT. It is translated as CASSSFSGRGTDTQYF.

CDR3: CASSRTGGILETQYF. Written as DNA, the CDR3 is TGTGCCAGCTCAAGGACAGGGGGCATTTTAGAGACCCAGTACTTC. The rearrangement uses TRBV18 and TRBJ2-5; 11 bases fit TRBD1. CDR1 KGHSH and CDR2 LQKENI come from the germline V gene. V lost 5 bases, J lost 4 bases, and 6 bases stayed unmatched. The CDR3 has 15 residues.

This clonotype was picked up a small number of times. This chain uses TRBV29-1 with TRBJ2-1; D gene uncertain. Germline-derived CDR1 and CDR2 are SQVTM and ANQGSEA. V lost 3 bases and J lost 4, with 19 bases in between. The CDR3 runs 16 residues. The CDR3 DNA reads TGCAGCGTTGAGGCTAGTATGGGATCCACTTACAATGAGCAGTTCTTC. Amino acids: CSVEASMGSTYNEQFF.